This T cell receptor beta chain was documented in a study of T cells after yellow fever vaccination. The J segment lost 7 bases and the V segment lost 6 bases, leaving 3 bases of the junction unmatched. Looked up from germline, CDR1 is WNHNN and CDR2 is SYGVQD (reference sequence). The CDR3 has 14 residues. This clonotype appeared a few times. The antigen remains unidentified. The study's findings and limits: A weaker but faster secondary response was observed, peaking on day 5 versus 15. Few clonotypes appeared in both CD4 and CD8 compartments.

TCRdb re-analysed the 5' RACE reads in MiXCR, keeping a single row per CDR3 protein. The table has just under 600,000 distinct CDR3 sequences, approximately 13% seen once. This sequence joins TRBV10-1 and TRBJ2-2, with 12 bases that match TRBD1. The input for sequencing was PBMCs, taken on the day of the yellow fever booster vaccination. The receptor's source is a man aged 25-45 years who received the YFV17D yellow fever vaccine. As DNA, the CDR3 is TGCGCCAGCAGGGGACAGGGGGCCGGCGGGGAGCTGTTTTTT. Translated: CASRGQGAGGELFF.